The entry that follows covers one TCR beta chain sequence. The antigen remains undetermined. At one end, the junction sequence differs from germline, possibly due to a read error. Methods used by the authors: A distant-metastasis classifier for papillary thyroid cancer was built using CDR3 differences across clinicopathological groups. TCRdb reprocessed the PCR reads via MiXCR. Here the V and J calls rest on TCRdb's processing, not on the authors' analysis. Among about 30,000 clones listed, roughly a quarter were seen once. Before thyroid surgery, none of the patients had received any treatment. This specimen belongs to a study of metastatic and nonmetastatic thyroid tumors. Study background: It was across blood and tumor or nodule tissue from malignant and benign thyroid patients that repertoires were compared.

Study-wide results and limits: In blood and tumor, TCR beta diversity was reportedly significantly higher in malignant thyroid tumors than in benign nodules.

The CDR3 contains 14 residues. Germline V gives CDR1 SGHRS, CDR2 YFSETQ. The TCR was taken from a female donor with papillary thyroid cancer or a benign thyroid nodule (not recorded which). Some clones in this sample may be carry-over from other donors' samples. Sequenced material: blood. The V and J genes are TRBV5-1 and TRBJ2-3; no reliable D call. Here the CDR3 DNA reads TGCGACAGCAGCTTGTCCGGAAGCACCGATACGCAGTATTTT. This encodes CDSSLSGSTDTQYF.